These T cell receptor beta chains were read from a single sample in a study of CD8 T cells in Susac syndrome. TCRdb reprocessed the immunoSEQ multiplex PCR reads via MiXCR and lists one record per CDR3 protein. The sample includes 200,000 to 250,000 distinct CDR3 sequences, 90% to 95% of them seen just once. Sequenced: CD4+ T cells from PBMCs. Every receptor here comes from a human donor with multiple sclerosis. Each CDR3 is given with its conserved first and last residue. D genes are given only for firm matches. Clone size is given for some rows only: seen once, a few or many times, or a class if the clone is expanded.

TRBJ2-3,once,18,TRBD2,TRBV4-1,TGCGCCAGCAGCCAATTCCAGACTAGCGGGGGCCCCTGGAGTACGCAGTATTTT,CASSQFQTSGGPWSTQYF
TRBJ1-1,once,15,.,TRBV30,TGTGCCTGGAGTGTACGGGGGGGGGCGGACACTGAAGCTTTCTTT,CAWSVRGGADTEAFF
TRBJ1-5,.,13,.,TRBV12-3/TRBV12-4,TGTGCCAGCAGTTTGGGGCTTTGGCAGCCCCAGCATTTT,CASSLGLWQPQHF
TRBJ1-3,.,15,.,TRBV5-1,TGCGCCAGCAGCTTGGCAGGGTCCTCTGGAAACACCATATATTTT,CASSLAGSSGNTIYF
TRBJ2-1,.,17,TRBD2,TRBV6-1,TGTGCCAGCAGTCCACGGACTAGCGGGAGTACCTACAATGAGCAGTTCTTC,CASSPRTSGSTYNEQFF
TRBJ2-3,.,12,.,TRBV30,TGTGCCTGGGCAACAGCGCCCGGGACGCAGTATTTT,CAWATAPGTQYF
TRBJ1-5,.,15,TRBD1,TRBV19,TGTGCCAGTAGTATTATGACAGGGAGGTTTCAGCCCCAGCATTTT,CASSIMTGRFQPQHF
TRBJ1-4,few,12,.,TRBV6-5,TGTGCCAGCAGTTACGTACATGAAAAACTGTTTTTT,CASSYVHEKLFF
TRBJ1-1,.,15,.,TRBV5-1,TGCGCCAGCAGCTTGTTAGGCAGTAAAAACACTGAAGCTTTCTTT,CASSLLGSKNTEAFF
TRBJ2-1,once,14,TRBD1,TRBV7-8,TGTGCCAGCAGCCCGGACAGGGACTACAATGAGCAGTTCTTC,CASSPDRDYNEQFF
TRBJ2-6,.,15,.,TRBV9,TGTGCCAGCAGCGTAGGGGGGCATGGGGCCAACGTCCTGACTTTC,CASSVGGHGANVLTF
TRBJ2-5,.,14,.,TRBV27,TGTGCCAGCAGTTTATCTCAGGGGAGAGAGACCCAGTACTTC,CASSLSQGRETQYF
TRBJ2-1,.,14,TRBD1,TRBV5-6,TGTGCCAGCAGCCTGCAGGGGGTAGACAATGAGCAGTTCTTC,CASSLQGVDNEQFF
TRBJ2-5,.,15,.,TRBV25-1,TGTGCCAGCAGTGAACTTTTTCCGGGACAAGAGACCCAGTACTTC,CASSELFPGQETQYF
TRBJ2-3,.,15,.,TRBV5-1,TGCGCCAGCAGCTTGTTGGCGGGGCACACAGATACGCAGTATTTT,CASSLLAGHTDTQYF
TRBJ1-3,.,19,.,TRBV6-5,TGTGCCAGCAGTTACTCCGCCGGCCGGGGGCAACCGTCTGGAAACACCATATATTTT,CASSYSAGRGQPSGNTIYF
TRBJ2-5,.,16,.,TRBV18,TGTGCCAGCTCACCTACCATGACTAGAACCCAAGAGACCCAGTACTTC,CASSPTMTRTQETQYF
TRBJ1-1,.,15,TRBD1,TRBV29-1,TGCAGCGTTGAAGGGACAGGGGGCTCCGGCACTGAAGCTTTCTTT,CSVEGTGGSGTEAFF
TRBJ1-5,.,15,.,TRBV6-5,TGTGCCAGCAGCCTCCAAAGGACCCACAATCAGCCCCAGCATTTT,CASSLQRTHNQPQHF
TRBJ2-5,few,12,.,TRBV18,TGTGCCAGCTCACTGGGGGAAGAGACCCAGTACTTC,CASSLGEETQYF
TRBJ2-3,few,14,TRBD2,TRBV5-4,TGTGCCAGCAGCTCGCTAGCGGGGACCGATACGCAGTATTTT,CASSSLAGTDTQYF
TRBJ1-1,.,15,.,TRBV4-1,TGCGCCAGCAGCCAAGCGGGGAGACTGAACACTGAAGCTTTCTTT,CASSQAGRLNTEAFF
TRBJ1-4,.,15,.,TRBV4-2,TGTGCCAGCAGCCAAATGGGGCGGTCGGATGAAAAACTGTTTTTT,CASSQMGRSDEKLFF
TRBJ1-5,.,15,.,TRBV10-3,TGTGCCATCAGTGAGTCGAAGCAGGGAATTCAGCCCCAGCATTTT,CAISESKQGIQPQHF
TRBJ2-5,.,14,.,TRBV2,TGTGCCAGCAGTGAAGGGGGCAGGGGAGAGACCCAGTACTTC,CASSEGGRGETQYF
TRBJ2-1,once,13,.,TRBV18,TGTGCCAGCTCACCACAGAGTTGGAATGAGCAGTTCTTC,CASSPQSWNEQFF
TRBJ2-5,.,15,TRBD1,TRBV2,TGTGCCAGCAGGGGGGACAGGAGACCTCAAGAGACCCAGTACTTC,CASRGDRRPQETQYF
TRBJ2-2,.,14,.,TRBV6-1,TGTGCCAGCAGTGGAATCATAGGCGCCGGGGAGCTGTTTTTT,CASSGIIGAGELFF
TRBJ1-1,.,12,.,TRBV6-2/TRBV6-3,TGTGCCAGCAGTAGCGCGGCGGCTACAGCTTTCTTT,CASSSAAATAFF
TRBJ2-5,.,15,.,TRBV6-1,TGTGCCAGCAGTACCGGGACTGGCATCGGCGGGACCCAGTACTTC,CASSTGTGIGGTQYF
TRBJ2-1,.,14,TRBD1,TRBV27,TGTGCCAGCAGATCCGATCCGGGACAGGGGGCGCAGTTCTTC,CASRSDPGQGAQFF
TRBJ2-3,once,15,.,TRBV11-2,TGTGCCAGCAGTCCCGACTGGGGGTTTCGGGATACGCAGTATTTT,CASSPDWGFRDTQYF
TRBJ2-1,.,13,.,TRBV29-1,TGCAGCGCCATGCCTAGCCAAGACAATGAGCAGTTCTTC,CSAMPSQDNEQFF
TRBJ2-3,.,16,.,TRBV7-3,TGTGCCAGCAGCACAGGACCCACCGGCGCGGGGGATACGCAGTATTTT,CASSTGPTGAGDTQYF
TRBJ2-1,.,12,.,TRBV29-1,TGCAGCGCATGGGCCCTGGTCAATGAGCAGTTCTTC,CSAWALVNEQFF
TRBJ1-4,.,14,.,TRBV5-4,TGTGCCAGCAGCGTCGCAGGTCTCAATGAAAAACTGTTTTTT,CASSVAGLNEKLFF
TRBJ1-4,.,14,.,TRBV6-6,TGTGCCAGCAGGGCGGGACCGACTCTTGAAAAACTGTTTTTT,CASRAGPTLEKLFF
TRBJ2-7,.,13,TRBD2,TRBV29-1,TGCAGCGTTTTCGGCGGGGGGGACTACGAGCAGTACTTC,CSVFGGGDYEQYF
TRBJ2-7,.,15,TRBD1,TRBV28,TGTGCCAGCAGTTCCTCCGGACAGGGTAACTACGAGCAGTACTTC,CASSSSGQGNYEQYF
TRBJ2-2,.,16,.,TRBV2,TGTGCCAGCAGTGAAGCTCGGACAGTTAACACCGGGGAGCTGTTTTTT,CASSEARTVNTGELFF
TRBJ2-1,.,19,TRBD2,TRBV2,TGTGCCAGCAGGCGAGTGACTAGCGGGAGGGTCAGGGAATACAATGAGCAGTTCTTC,CASRRVTSGRVREYNEQFF
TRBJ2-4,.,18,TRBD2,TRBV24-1,TGTGCCACCAGTGGCGGACTAGCGGGACCTATAGCCAAAAACATTCAGTACTTC,CATSGGLAGPIAKNIQYF
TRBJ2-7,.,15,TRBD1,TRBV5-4,TGTGCCAGCAGCGGTGGACAGGGGGCTGTCTACGAGCAGTACTTC,CASSGGQGAVYEQYF
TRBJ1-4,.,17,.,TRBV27,TGTGCCAGCAGTTACCGGATGGGGGCTGCAACTAATGAAAAACTGTTTTTT,CASSYRMGAATNEKLFF
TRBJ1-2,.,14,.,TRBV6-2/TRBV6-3,TGTGCCAGCAGTTACTCCGGGGTTTCCTATGGCTACACCTTC,CASSYSGVSYGYTF
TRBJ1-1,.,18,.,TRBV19,TGTGCCAGTAGTACCCCAGTTGGGGGGGCGACGGGGAACACTGAAGCTTTCTTT,CASSTPVGGATGNTEAFF
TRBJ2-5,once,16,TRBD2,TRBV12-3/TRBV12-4,TGTGCCAGCAGTGCCGGGACTAGCGGGACCCAAGAGACCCAGTACTTC,CASSAGTSGTQETQYF
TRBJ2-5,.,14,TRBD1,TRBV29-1,TGCAGCGTTGCCAGAACAGGGGGCGGAAAGACCCAGTACTTC,CSVARTGGGKTQYF
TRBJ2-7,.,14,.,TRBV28,TGTGCCAGCAGTTCCTCCGGGACCCGGGGGGAGCAGTACTTC,CASSSSGTRGEQYF
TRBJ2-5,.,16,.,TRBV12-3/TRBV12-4,TGTGCCAGCAGTCCCAGGGGGGGCAGGGTCGGTGAGACCCAGTACTTC,CASSPRGGRVGETQYF
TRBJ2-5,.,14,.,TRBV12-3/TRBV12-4,TGTGCCAGCAGTTTAGCCAGGGGAGAAGAGACCCAGTACTTC,CASSLARGEETQYF
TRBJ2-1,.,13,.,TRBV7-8,TGTGCCAGCAGCCCTGGGCGGCACAATGAGCAGTTCTTC,CASSPGRHNEQFF
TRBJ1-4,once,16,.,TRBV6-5,TGTGCCAGCAGTTACAAAGCCAGGGGCCGTAATGAAAAACTGTTTTTT,CASSYKARGRNEKLFF
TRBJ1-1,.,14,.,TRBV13,TGTGCCAGCAGCCGGGCAGGGAGAGACACTGAAGCTTTCTTT,CASSRAGRDTEAFF
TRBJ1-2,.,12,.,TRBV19,TGTGCCAGCCGACAGGATTTCTATGGCTACACCTTC,CASRQDFYGYTF
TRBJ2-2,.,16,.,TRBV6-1,TGTGCCAGCAGTGAGAGCTTGACGGTTAACACCGGGGAGCTGTTTTTT,CASSESLTVNTGELFF
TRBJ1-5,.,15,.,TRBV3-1,TGTGCCAGCAGCCAAGGCGGACTGAGCAATCAGCCCCAGCATTTT,CASSQGGLSNQPQHF